The table lists the clone carrying this T cell receptor beta chain with a few counts. The antigen is not known. As to treatment: randomized to nivolumab then ipilimumab (arm A) or the reverse (arm B). The entry originates in a study of sequential checkpoint blockade in melanoma. Study-level results: In arm A, pretreatment tumor clonality was associated with response.

Here immunoSEQ multiplex PCR was the method, and the copy in TCRdb shows in-frame clones only, minus some. The data contain approximately 7,000 clones, roughly 27% of them singletons. Germline CDR1 is MNHNS and CDR2 is SASEGT. The CDR3 totals 13 residues. V lost 1 base and J lost 4, with 4 bases in between. This receptor was taken from a human donor with melanoma. The source was tumor tissue (inferred from file names), collected from a patient given nivolumab and ipilimumab in sequence. The chain links TRBV6-1 to TRBJ1-4; unclear D gene. The CDR3 spells CASSEGGNEKLFF. DNA of the CDR3: TGTGCCAGCAGTGAAGGGGGTAATGAAAAACTGTTTTTT.